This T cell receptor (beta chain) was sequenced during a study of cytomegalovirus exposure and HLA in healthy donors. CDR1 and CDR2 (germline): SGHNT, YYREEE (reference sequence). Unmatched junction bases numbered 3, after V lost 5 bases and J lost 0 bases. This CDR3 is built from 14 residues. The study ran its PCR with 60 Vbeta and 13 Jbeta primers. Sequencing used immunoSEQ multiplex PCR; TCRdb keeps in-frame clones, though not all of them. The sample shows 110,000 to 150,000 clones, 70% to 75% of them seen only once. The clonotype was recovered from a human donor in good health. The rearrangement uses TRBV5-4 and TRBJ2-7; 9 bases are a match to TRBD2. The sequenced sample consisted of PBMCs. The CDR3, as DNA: TGTGCCAGCAGTTTAGCGGGAGACTCCTACGAGCAGTACTTC. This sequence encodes CASSLAGDSYEQYF.